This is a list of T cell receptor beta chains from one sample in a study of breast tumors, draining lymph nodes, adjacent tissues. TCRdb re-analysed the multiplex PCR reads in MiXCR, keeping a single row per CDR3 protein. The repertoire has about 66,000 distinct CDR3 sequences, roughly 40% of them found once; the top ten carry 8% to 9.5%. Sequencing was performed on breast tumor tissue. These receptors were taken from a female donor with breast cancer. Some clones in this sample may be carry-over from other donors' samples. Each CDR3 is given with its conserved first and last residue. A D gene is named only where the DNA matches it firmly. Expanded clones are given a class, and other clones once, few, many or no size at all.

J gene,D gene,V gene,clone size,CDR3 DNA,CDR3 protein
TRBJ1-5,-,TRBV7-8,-,TGTGCCAGCAGCAGCTTAGGCACCAATCAGCCCCAGCATTTT,CASSSLGTNQPQHF
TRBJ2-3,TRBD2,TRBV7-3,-,TGTGCCAGCAGCAGTCTAGCGGGGGGGCGAGATACGCAGTATTTT,CASSSLAGGRDTQYF
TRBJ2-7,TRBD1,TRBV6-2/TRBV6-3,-,TGTGCCAGCAGTCCCACCTGGACAGGACTTTCCTACGAGCAGTACTTC,CASSPTWTGLSYEQYF
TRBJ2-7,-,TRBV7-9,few,TGTGCCAGCAGCTCCCTGGATAGGACATACGAGCAGTACTTC,CASSSLDRTYEQYF
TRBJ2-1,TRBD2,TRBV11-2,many,TGTGCCAGCAGCCCATCGGCTAGCGGATACAATGAGCAGTTCTTC,CASSPSASGYNEQFF
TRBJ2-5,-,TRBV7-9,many,TGTGCCAGCAGCTTAGGCTTGAGACCGGATCAAGAGACCCAGTACTTC,CASSLGLRPDQETQYF
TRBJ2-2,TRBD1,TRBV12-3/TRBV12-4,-,TGTGCCAGCATCCTAACAGGGGTAATCGGGGAGCTGTTTTTT,CASILTGVIGELFF
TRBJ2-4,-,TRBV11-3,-,TGTGCCAGCAGCTTATACTCGGACAGCCTAGCCAAAAACATTCAGTACTTC,CASSLYSDSLAKNIQYF
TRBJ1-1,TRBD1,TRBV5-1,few,TGCGCCAGCAGCTTGGATTCCAGGGGGACTGAAGCTTTCTTT,CASSLDSRGTEAFF
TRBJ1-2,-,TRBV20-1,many,TGCAGTGCTAGAGTCCAGGACTATGGCTACACCTTC,CSARVQDYGYTF
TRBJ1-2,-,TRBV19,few,TGTGCCAGTAGTAGGGTGGGGAACTATGGCTACACCTTC,CASSRVGNYGYTF
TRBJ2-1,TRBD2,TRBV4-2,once,TGTGCCAGCAGCCATCCCAGGGAGGGAACGACCTACAATGAGCAGTTCTTC,CASSHPREGTTYNEQFF
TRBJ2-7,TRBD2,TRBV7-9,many,TGTGCCAGCAGCGCCCCGACTAGCGGAAGCTCCTACGAGCAGTACTTC,CASSAPTSGSSYEQYF
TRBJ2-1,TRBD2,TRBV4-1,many,TGCGCCAGCAGCCAAGATTTGGCTAGCGGGACCAACACCAATGAGCAGTTCTTC,CASSQDLASGTNTNEQFF
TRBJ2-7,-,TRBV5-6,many,TGTGCCAGCAGCTGGGGGGACGGTCCAGTCTACGAGCAGTACTTC,CASSWGDGPVYEQYF
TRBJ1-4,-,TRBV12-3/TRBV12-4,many,TGTGCCAGCAGTTTAAGGGGGGGTAATGAAAAACTGTTTTTT,CASSLRGGNEKLFF
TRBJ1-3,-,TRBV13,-,TGTGCCAGCAGCGAAGAGGGGGTTGGAAACACCATATATTTT,CASSEEGVGNTIYF
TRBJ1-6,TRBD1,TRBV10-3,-,TGTGCCATCACCGGGGACAGAAATTCACCCCTCCACTTT,CAITGDRNSPLHF
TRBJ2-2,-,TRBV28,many,TGTGCCAGCAGTACCCGTGTGAACACCGGGGAGCTGTTTTTT,CASSTRVNTGELFF
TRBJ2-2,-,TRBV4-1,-,TGTGCCAGCAGCCAATTATGGGCGAACACCGGGGAGCTGCTTTTT,CASSQLWANTGELLF
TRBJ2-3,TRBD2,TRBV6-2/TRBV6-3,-,TGTGCCAGCAGGGAAGCGGGGACGAACAATGAGCAGTATTTT,CASREAGTNNEQYF
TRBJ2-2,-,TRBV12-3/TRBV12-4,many,TGTGCCTTCCGACGGTTGAGCACCGGGGAGCTGTTTTTT,CAFRRLSTGELFF
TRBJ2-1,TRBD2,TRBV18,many,TGTGCCAGCTCACCCGGGACTAGCCAAGGGGGTGAGCAGTTCTTC,CASSPGTSQGGEQFF
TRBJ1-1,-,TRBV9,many,TGTGCCAGCAGCCACGGAGCAGGGAGGAGTGAAGCTTTCTTT,CASSHGAGRSEAFF
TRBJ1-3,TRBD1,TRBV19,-,TGTGCCAGTAGTGCAAGTGGGACAGCCTATGGCTCTGGAAACACCATATATTTT,CASSASGTAYGSGNTIYF
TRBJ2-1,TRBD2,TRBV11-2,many,TGTGCCAGCAGCTTAGGGGCGGGGGGTCCCGGAGGGCAGTTCTTC,CASSLGAGGPGGQFF
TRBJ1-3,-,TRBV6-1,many,TGTGCCAGCGAATTCCGGGCATCTGGAAACACCATATATTTT,CASEFRASGNTIYF
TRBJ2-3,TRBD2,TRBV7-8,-,TGTGCCAGCAGTTACATGCCTAGCGGGATGAGGGCCAGTACGCAGTATTTT,CASSYMPSGMRASTQYF
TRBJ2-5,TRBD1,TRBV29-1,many,TGCAGCGTTGTTTTCGGGACAGGGACCCTGAGAGAGACCCAGTACTTC,CSVVFGTGTLRETQYF
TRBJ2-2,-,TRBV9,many,TGTGCCAGCAGCGTAGCTGGCGGGGAGCTGTTTTTT,CASSVAGGELFF
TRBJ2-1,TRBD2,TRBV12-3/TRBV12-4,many,TGTGCCAGCAGGACTAGCTCTCTTGAGCAGTTCTTC,CASRTSSLEQFF
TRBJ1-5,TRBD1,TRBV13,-,TGTGCCAGCAGCCCAGGACAGGGGGTATATTGTTTGTGGCATTTT,CASSPGQGVYCLWHF
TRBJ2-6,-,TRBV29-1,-,TGCAGCGTTGAAGTGGGGAGCTCTGGGGCCAACGTCCTGACTTTC,CSVEVGSSGANVLTF
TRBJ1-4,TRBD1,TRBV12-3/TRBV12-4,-,TGTGCCAGCAGCAACATACAGGGGGAGCCGTTTTTT,CASSNIQGEPFF
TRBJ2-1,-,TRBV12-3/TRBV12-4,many,TGTGCCAGCAGCGTGACACAGGGACTCGCCAATGAGCAGTTCTTC,CASSVTQGLANEQFF
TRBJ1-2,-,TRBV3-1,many,TGTGCCAGCAGCCAAGCTTACAGAGTCCCTCGGCGAGGCTACACCTTC,CASSQAYRVPRRGYTF
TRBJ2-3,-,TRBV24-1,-,TGTGCCACCAGCCCTGCGGCAGGGATCGCAGTTACGCAGTATTTT,CATSPAAGIAVTQYF
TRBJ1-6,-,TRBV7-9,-,TGTGCCAGCAGCCCCCGGGATTCCCCCCTCCACTTT,CASSPRDSPLHF
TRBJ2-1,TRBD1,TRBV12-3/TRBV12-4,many,TGTGCCAGCAGTTTCTCAGGGGGTAAGGTGCAGTTCTTC,CASSFSGGKVQFF
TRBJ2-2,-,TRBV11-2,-,TGTGCCAGCAGCTTCAACCTAAACACCGGGGAGCTGTTTTTT,CASSFNLNTGELFF
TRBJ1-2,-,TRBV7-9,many,TGTGCCAGCAGCTCCCTCGGGGGGGCCTATGGCTACACCTTC,CASSSLGGAYGYTF
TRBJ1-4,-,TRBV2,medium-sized,TGTGCCACCGGGACGGTGGGCGAAAAACTGTTTTTT,CATGTVGEKLFF
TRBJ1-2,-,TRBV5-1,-,-,CASSFYICSASTGVYGYTF
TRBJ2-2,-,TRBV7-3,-,TGTGCCGGCAGCTTGCCTTACAACACCGGGGAGCTGTTTTTT,CAGSLPYNTGELFF
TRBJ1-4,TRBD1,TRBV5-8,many,TGTGCCAGCAGCTTGTCCGGGACAGGGATTCGGGCTAATGAAAAACTGTTTTTT,CASSLSGTGIRANEKLFF